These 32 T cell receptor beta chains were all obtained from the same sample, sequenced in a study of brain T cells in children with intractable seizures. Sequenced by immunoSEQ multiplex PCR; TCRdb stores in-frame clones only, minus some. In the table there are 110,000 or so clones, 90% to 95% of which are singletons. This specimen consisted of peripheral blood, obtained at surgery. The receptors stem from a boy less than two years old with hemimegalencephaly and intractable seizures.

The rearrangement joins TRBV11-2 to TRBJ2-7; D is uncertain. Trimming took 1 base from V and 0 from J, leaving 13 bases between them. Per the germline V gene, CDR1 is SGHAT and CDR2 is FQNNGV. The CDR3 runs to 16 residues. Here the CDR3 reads CASSLGPVTSSYEQYF. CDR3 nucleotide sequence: TGTGCCAGCAGCTTAGGACCGGTCACAAGCTCCTACGAGCAGTACTTC.

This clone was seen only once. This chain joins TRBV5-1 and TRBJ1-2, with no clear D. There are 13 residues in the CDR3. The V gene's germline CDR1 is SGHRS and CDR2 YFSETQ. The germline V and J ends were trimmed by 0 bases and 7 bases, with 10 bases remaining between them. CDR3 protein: CASSLDGYSGYTF. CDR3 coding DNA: TGCGCCAGCAGCTTGGATGGGTACAGTGGCTACACCTTC.

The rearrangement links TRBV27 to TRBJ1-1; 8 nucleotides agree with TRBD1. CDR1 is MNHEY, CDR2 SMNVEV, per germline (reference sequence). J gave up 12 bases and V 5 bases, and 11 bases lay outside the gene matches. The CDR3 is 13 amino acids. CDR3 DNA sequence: TGTGCCAGCAGTCCATACGGACAGGGAGGAACTTTCTTT. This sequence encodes CASSPYGQGGTFF.

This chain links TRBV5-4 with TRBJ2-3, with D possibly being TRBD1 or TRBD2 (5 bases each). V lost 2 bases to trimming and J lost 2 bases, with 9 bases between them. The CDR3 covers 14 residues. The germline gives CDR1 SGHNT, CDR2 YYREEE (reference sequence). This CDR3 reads CASSLLGTTDTQYF. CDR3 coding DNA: TGTGCCAGCAGCTTATTAGGGACCACAGATACGCAGTATTTT.

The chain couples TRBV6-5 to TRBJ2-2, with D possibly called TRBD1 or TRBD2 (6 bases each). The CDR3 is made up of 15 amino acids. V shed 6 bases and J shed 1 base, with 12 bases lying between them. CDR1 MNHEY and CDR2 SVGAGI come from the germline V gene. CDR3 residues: CASRGGLKNTGELFF. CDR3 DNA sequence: TGTGCCAGCAGAGGGGGACTGAAGAACACCGGGGAGCTGTTTTTT.

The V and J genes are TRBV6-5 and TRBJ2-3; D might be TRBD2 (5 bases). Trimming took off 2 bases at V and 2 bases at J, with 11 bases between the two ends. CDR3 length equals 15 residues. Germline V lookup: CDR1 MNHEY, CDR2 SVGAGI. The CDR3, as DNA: TGTGCCAGCAGTTACACTGAGGGAGTCACAGATACGCAGTATTTT. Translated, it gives CASSYTEGVTDTQYF.

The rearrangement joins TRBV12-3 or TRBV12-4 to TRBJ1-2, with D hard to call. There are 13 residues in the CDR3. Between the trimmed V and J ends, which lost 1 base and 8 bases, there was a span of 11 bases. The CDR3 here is CASSLDGVRGYTF. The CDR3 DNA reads TGTGCCAGCAGTTTAGATGGGGTTAGAGGCTACACCTTC.

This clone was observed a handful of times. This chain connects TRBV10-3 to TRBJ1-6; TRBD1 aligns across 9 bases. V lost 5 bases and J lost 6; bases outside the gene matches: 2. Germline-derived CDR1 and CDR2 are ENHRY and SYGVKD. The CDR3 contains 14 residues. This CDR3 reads CAISSDRGNSPLHF. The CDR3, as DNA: TGTGCCATCAGTTCGGACAGGGGTAATTCACCCCTCCACTTT.

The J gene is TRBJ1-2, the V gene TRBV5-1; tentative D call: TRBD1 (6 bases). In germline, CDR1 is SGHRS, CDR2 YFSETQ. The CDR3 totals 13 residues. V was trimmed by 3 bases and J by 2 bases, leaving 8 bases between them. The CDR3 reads CASSSGQNYGYTF. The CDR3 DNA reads TGCGCCAGCAGCTCGGGACAAAACTATGGCTACACCTTC.

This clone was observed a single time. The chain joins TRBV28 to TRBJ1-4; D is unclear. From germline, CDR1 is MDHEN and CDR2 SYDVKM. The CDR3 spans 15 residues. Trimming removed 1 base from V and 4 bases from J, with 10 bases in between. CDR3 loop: CASSLSTVGNEKLFF. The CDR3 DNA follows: TGTGCCAGCAGTTTATCCACAGTTGGTAATGAAAAACTGTTTTTT.

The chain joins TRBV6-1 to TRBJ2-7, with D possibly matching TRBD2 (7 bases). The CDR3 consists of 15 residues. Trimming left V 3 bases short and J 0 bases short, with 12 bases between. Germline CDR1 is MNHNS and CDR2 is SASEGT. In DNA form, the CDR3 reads TGTGCCAGCAGTGACAGGGGACTACCCTCCTACGAGCAGTACTTC. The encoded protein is CASSDRGLPSYEQYF.

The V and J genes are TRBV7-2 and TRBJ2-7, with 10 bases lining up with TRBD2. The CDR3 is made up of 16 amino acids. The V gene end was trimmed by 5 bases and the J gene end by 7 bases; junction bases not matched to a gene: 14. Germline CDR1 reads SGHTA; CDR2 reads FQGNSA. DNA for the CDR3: TGTGCCAGCAGCCCGGAGGCGGCTAGCGGGAGACAAGAGCAGTACTTC. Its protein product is CASSPEAASGRQEQYF.

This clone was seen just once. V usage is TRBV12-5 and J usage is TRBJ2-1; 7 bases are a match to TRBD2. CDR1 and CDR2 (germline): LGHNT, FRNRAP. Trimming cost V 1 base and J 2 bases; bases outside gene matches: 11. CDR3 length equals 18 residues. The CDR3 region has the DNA TGTGCTAGTGGTTTGGCCGCTGGAGTCGGGAGGACCTACAATGAGCAGTTCTTC. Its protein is CASGLAAGVGRTYNEQFF.

The CDR3 loop is CASSSTGSYNEQFF. Here the CDR3 DNA reads TGTGCCAGCAGCTCGACTGGGTCCTACAATGAGCAGTTCTTC. The chain links TRBV5-6 to TRBJ2-1; D is unclear. The germline V gene encodes CDR1 SGHDT and CDR2 YYEEEE. CDR3 length: 14 amino acids. Trimming took 3 bases from V and 1 from J, leaving 8 bases between them.

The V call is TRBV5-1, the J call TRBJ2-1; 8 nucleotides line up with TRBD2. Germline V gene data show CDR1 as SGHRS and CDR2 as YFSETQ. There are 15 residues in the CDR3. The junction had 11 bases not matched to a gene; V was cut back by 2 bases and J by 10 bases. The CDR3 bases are TGCGCCAGCAGCTTAGCGGGAGAGGGAGTGGGGGAGCAGTTCTTC. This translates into CASSLAGEGVGEQFF.

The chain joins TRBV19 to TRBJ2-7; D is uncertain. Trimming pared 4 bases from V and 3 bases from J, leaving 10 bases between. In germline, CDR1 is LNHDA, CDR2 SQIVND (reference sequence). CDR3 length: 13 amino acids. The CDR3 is CASSRNRYYEQYF. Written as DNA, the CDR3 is TGTGCCAGTAGTAGGAACAGATACTACGAGCAGTACTTC.

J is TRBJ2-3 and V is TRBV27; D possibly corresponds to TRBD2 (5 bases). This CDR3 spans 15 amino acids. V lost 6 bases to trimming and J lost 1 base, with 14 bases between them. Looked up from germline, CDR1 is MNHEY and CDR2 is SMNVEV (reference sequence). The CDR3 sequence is CASRAPGLRTDTQYF. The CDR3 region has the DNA TGTGCCAGCAGAGCCCCGGGATTACGCACAGATACGCAGTATTTT.

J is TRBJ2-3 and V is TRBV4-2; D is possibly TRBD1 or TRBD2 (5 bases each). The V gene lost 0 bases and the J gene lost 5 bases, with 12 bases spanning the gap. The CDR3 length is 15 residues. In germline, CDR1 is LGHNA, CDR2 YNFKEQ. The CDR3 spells CASSQDRRGEDTQYF. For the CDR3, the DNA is TGTGCCAGCAGCCAAGATCGCAGAGGGGAAGATACGCAGTATTTT.

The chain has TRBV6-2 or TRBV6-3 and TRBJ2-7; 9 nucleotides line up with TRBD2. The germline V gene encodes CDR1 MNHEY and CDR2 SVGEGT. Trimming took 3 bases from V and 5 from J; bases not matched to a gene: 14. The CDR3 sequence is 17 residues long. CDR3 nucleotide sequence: TGTGCCAGCAGTTATCCGGCCAGGGGCGGGAGGGACCACGAGCAGTACTTC. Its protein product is CASSYPARGGRDHEQYF.

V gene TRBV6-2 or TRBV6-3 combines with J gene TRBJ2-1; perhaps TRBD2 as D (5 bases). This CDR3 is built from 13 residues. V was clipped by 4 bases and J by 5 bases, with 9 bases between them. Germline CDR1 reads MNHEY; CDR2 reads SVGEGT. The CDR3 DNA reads TGTGCCAGCAGTTCTCGGGGTAACAATGAGCAGTTCTTC. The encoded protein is CASSSRGNNEQFF.

The CDR3 DNA reads TGCGCCAGCATTCCCCTTCCGGGGGTGAACACTGAAGCTTTCTTT. Translating gives CASIPLPGVNTEAFF. J is TRBJ1-1 and V is TRBV5-1, with D perhaps matching TRBD1 (5 bases). Germline V gene data show CDR1 as SGHRS and CDR2 as YFSETQ. The CDR3 covers 15 residues. Trimming took 6 bases from V and 0 from J, leaving 15 bases between them.

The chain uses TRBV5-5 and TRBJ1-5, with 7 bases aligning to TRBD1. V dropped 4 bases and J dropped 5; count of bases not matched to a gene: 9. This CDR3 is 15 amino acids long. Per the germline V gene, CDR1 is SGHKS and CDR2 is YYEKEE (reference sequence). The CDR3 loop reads CASSELTGRDQPQHF. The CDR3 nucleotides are TGTGCCAGCAGCGAACTGACAGGGAGGGATCAGCCCCAGCATTTT.

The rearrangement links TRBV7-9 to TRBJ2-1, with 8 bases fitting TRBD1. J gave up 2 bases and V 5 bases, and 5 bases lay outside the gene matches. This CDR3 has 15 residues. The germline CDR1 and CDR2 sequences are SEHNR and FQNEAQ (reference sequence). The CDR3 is CASSADRGAYNEQFF. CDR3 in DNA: TGTGCCAGCAGCGCCGACAGGGGTGCCTACAATGAGCAGTTCTTC.

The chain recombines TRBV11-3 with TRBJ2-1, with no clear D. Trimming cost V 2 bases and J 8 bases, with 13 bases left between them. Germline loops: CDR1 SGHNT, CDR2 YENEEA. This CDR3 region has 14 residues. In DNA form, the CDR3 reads TGTGCCAGCAGCTTAATAAGTTCTAGTCATGAGCAGTTCTTC. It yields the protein CASSLISSSHEQFF.

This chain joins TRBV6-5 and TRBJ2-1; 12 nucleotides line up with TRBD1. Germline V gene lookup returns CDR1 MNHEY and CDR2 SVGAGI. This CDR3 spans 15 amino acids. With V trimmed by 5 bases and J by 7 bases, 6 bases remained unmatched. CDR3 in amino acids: CASSLRDRGLNEQFF. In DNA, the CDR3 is TGTGCCAGCAGTCTCCGGGACAGGGGGCTGAATGAGCAGTTCTTC.

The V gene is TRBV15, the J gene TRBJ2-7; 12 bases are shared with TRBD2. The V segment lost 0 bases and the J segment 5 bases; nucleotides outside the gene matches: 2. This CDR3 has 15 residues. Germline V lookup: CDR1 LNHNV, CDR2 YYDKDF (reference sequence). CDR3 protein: CATSRDLAGGNEQYF. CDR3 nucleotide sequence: TGTGCCACCAGCAGAGATCTAGCGGGAGGGAACGAGCAGTACTTC.

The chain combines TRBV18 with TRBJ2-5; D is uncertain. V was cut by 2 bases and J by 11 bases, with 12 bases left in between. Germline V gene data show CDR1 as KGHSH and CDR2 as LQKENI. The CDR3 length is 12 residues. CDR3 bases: TGTGCCAGCTCACCAGAAGAGACAATTCAGTACTTC. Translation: CASSPEETIQYF.

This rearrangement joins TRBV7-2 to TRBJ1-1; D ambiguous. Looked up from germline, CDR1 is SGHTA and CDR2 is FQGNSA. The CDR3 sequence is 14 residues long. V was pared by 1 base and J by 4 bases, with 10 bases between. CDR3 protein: CASSLVGGGTEAFF. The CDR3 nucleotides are TGTGCCAGCAGCTTAGTGGGAGGCGGCACTGAAGCTTTCTTT.

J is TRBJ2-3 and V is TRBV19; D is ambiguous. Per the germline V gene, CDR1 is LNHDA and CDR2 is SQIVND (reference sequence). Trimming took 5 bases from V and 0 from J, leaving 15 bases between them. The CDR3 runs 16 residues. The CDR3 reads CASSFGARSSTDTQYF. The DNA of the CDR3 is TGTGCCAGTAGTTTTGGCGCAAGGTCTAGCACAGATACGCAGTATTTT. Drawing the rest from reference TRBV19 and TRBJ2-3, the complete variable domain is DGGITQSPKYLFRKEGQNVTLSCEQNLNHDAMYWYRQDPGQGLRLIYYSQIVNDFQKGDIAEGYSVSREKKESFPLTVTSAQKNPTAFYLCASSFGARSSTDTQYFGPGTRLTVL.

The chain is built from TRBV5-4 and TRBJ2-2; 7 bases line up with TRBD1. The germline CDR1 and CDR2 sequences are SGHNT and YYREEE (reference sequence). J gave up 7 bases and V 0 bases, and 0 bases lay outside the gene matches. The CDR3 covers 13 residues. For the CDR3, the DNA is TGTGCCAGCAGCTTGGCAGGGGGCGGGGAGCTGTTTTTT. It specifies CASSLAGGGELFF.

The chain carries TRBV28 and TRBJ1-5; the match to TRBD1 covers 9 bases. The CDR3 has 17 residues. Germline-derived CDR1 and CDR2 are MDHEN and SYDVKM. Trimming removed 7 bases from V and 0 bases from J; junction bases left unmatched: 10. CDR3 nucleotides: TGTGCCAGCACTAGGACAGGGGCCGGTATTAGCAATCAGCCCCAGCATTTT. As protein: CASTRTGAGISNQPQHF.

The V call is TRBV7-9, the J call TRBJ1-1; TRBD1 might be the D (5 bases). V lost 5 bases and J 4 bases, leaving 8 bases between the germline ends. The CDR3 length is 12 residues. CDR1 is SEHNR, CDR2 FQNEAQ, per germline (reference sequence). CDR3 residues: CASSHGGTEAFF. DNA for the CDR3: TGTGCCAGCAGCCACGGGGGCACTGAAGCTTTCTTT.